The rows below give T cell receptor beta chains drawn from one sample of a study of somatic mutations in cytotoxic T cells in rheumatoid arthritis. Sequencing used immunoSEQ multiplex PCR; TCRdb keeps in-frame clones, though not all of them. The table includes tens of thousands of clones, approximately 80% detected once. The sample consisted of CD8+ T cells sorted from blood. These receptors came from a man aged 35-49 years in good health. CDR3s include the opening cysteine and the closing phenylalanine or tryptophan. The order of the fields is clone size, V gene, CDR3 length, D gene, J gene, CDR3 protein, CDR3 DNA. A D gene is named only where the DNA matches it firmly. Clone size is not always given. Where it is, it says once, few, many or a class for expanded clones.

clone size: NA; V gene: TRBV15; CDR3 length: 15; D gene: NA; J gene: TRBJ2-2; CDR3 protein: CATSREWGDTGELFF; CDR3 DNA: TGTGCCACCAGCAGAGAGTGGGGAGACACCGGGGAGCTGTTTTTT
clone size: once; V gene: TRBV27; CDR3 length: 13; D gene: NA; J gene: TRBJ2-1; CDR3 protein: CASSLSAPSPQFF; CDR3 DNA: TGTGCCAGCAGTTTATCCGCCCCCAGCCCTCAGTTCTTC
clone size: few; V gene: TRBV7-9; CDR3 length: 13; D gene: NA; J gene: TRBJ1-1; CDR3 protein: CASSLATNTEAFF; CDR3 DNA: TGTGCCAGCAGCTTAGCCACTAACACTGAAGCTTTCTTT
clone size: NA; V gene: TRBV7-9; CDR3 length: 15; D gene: NA; J gene: TRBJ2-1; CDR3 protein: CASRLAESSYNEQFF; CDR3 DNA: TGTGCCAGCAGGTTAGCGGAGAGCTCCTACAATGAGCAGTTCTTC
clone size: once; V gene: TRBV6-4; CDR3 length: 14; D gene: TRBD2; J gene: TRBJ2-3; CDR3 protein: CASSDGGDTDTQYF; CDR3 DNA: TGTGCCAGCAGTGACGGGGGGGACACAGATACGCAGTATTTT
clone size: NA; V gene: TRBV4-3; CDR3 length: 15; D gene: NA; J gene: TRBJ2-7; CDR3 protein: CASSQDWASSYEQYF; CDR3 DNA: TGCGCCAGCAGCCAAGATTGGGCCAGCTCCTACGAGCAGTACTTC
clone size: NA; V gene: TRBV15; CDR3 length: 16; D gene: TRBD1; J gene: TRBJ1-4; CDR3 protein: CATSETRDRTNEKLFF; CDR3 DNA: TGTGCCACCAGCGAAACGAGGGACAGAACTAATGAAAAACTGTTTTTT
clone size: NA; V gene: TRBV28; CDR3 length: 15; D gene: TRBD1; J gene: TRBJ2-3; CDR3 protein: CASSPGTGVTDTQYF; CDR3 DNA: TGTGCCAGCAGTCCAGGGACAGGGGTCACAGATACGCAGTATTTT
clone size: NA; V gene: TRBV6-4; CDR3 length: 13; D gene: NA; J gene: TRBJ2-1; CDR3 protein: CASSDEVYNEQFF; CDR3 DNA: TGTGCCAGCAGTGACGAAGTTTACAATGAGCAGTTCTTC
clone size: NA; V gene: TRBV11-2; CDR3 length: 16; D gene: TRBD1; J gene: TRBJ2-2; CDR3 protein: CASSLLTGGGTGELFF; CDR3 DNA: TGTGCCAGCAGCTTATTGACAGGGGGCGGCACCGGGGAGCTGTTTTTT
clone size: once; V gene: TRBV28; CDR3 length: 14; D gene: TRBD1; J gene: TRBJ1-3; CDR3 protein: CASSDRVDGNTIYF; CDR3 DNA: TGTGCCAGCAGTGACAGGGTCGATGGAAACACCATATATTTT
clone size: NA; V gene: TRBV6-5; CDR3 length: 13; D gene: NA; J gene: TRBJ2-7; CDR3 protein: CASNPTRLSQQYF; CDR3 DNA: TGTGCCAGCAATCCGACTAGACTTTCGCAGCAGTACTTC
clone size: NA; V gene: TRBV4-1; CDR3 length: 17; D gene: TRBD1; J gene: TRBJ2-6; CDR3 protein: CASSQEYRGSGANVLTF; CDR3 DNA: TGCGCCAGCAGCCAAGAATACAGGGGCTCTGGGGCCAACGTCCTGACTTTC
clone size: NA; V gene: TRBV5-8; CDR3 length: 12; D gene: NA; J gene: TRBJ1-1; CDR3 protein: CASSRTATEAFF; CDR3 DNA: TGTGCCAGCAGCCGAACAGCCACTGAAGCTTTCTTT
clone size: NA; V gene: TRBV28; CDR3 length: 15; D gene: NA; J gene: TRBJ1-5; CDR3 protein: CASRIRLPLRQPQHF; CDR3 DNA: TGTGCCAGCAGGATCCGACTCCCCCTGAGACAGCCCCAGCATTTT
clone size: once; V gene: TRBV6-1; CDR3 length: 15; D gene: NA; J gene: TRBJ1-5; CDR3 protein: CASSQSTYSNQPQHF; CDR3 DNA: TGTGCCAGCAGTCAGAGTACATATAGCAATCAGCCCCAGCATTTT
clone size: once; V gene: TRBV4-1; CDR3 length: 15; D gene: NA; J gene: TRBJ1-5; CDR3 protein: CASSQVQGKDQPQHF; CDR3 DNA: TGCGCCAGCAGCCAAGTACAGGGTAAGGATCAGCCCCAGCATTTT
clone size: NA; V gene: TRBV28; CDR3 length: 15; D gene: NA; J gene: TRBJ1-1; CDR3 protein: CASSLSRGQGTEAFF; CDR3 DNA: TGTGCCAGCAGTTTATCGCGGGGGCAAGGCACTGAAGCTTTCTTT
clone size: few; V gene: TRBV4-1; CDR3 length: 13; D gene: NA; J gene: TRBJ1-5; CDR3 protein: CASSQDGGWPQHF; CDR3 DNA: TGCGCCAGCAGCCAAGATGGGGGTTGGCCCCAGCATTTT
clone size: NA; V gene: TRBV9; CDR3 length: 15; D gene: NA; J gene: TRBJ1-5; CDR3 protein: CASSVDGTRGEPQHF; CDR3 DNA: TGTGCCAGCAGCGTAGATGGGACAAGGGGGGAGCCCCAGCATTTT
clone size: NA; V gene: TRBV7-9; CDR3 length: 15; D gene: TRBD1; J gene: TRBJ1-2; CDR3 protein: CASSVGQGFGYGYTF; CDR3 DNA: TGTGCCAGCAGCGTGGGACAGGGGTTTGGCTATGGCTACACCTTC
clone size: few; V gene: TRBV14; CDR3 length: 23; D gene: TRBD2; J gene: TRBJ2-1; CDR3 protein: CASSQDHFLGTSGRVGIFNEQFF; CDR3 DNA: TGTGCCAGCAGCCAAGATCACTTTTTGGGGACTAGCGGGAGGGTCGGTATATTCAATGAGCAGTTCTTC
clone size: NA; V gene: TRBV27; CDR3 length: 15; D gene: TRBD2; J gene: TRBJ2-7; CDR3 protein: CASSEAGGGSYEQYF; CDR3 DNA: TGTGCCAGCAGCGAGGCGGGAGGAGGGTCCTACGAGCAGTACTTC
clone size: NA; V gene: TRBV5-6; CDR3 length: 15; D gene: TRBD1; J gene: TRBJ2-7; CDR3 protein: CASSWGTEITYEQYF; CDR3 DNA: TGTGCCAGCAGCTGGGGGACAGAGATTACCTACGAGCAGTACTTC
clone size: NA; V gene: TRBV28; CDR3 length: 11; D gene: NA; J gene: TRBJ2-7; CDR3 protein: CASTAEYEQYF; CDR3 DNA: TGTGCCAGCACTGCCGAATACGAGCAGTACTTC
clone size: NA; V gene: TRBV2; CDR3 length: 12; D gene: NA; J gene: TRBJ2-1; CDR3 protein: CASSEVLDRQFF; CDR3 DNA: TGTGCCAGCAGTGAAGTTCTGGACAGGCAGTTCTTC
clone size: NA; V gene: TRBV7-9; CDR3 length: 17; D gene: TRBD2; J gene: TRBJ2-5; CDR3 protein: CASSQFSGTSEQETQYF; CDR3 DNA: TGTGCCAGCAGCCAATTCTCCGGGACTAGCGAGCAAGAGACCCAGTACTTC
clone size: NA; V gene: TRBV15; CDR3 length: 15; D gene: TRBD1; J gene: TRBJ2-7; CDR3 protein: CATSRATGGYYEQYF; CDR3 DNA: TGTGCCACCAGCAGAGCGACAGGGGGTTACTACGAGCAGTACTTC
clone size: NA; V gene: TRBV5-1; CDR3 length: 15; D gene: TRBD2; J gene: TRBJ2-1; CDR3 protein: CASSFGLAGVDEQFF; CDR3 DNA: TGCGCCAGCAGCTTTGGTCTAGCGGGAGTGGATGAGCAGTTCTTC
clone size: NA; V gene: TRBV19; CDR3 length: 12; D gene: TRBD1; J gene: TRBJ1-1; CDR3 protein: CAIRTGNTEAFF; CDR3 DNA: TGTGCCATTCGGACAGGGAACACTGAAGCTTTCTTT